This entry is about one T cell receptor (beta chain). The antigen is unknown. The data stem from a study of blood T cells in healthy people across ages. Investigators took approximately 10 milliliters of peripheral blood from every donor. Study outcomes and limitations: Long-lived donors exceeded aged donors in naive CD4+ cells and diversity. In older individuals, TCR beta diversity per million T cells was lower, falling roughly linearly with age.

V was trimmed by 11 bases and J by 0 bases, leaving 8 bases between them. The CDR3 totals 11 residues. Germline CDR1 MGHDK, CDR2 SYGVNS. For the second PCR, which ran for roughly 7 to 11 cycles, a sample-barcoded 5' primer and a J-beta primer mix were used. TCRdb reprocessed the 5' RACE reads via MiXCR and lists one record per CDR3 protein. The sample holds about 1.6 million distinct CDR3 sequences, about 35% seen once. The TCR sequence derives from a woman in her twenties or thirties in good health. The chain joins TRBV25-1 to TRBJ2-7, with unresolved D. The source material was blood. The CDR3 loop is CAVRSSYEQYF. The CDR3 coding sequence is TGTGCCGTCAGGAGCTCCTACGAGCAGTACTTC.